A single sample gave rise to the 21 T cell receptor beta chains below, sequenced in a study of T-cell reconstitution after alpha-beta-depleted transplantation in children. Unique molecular identifiers featured in how the TCRbeta library was prepared. Via MiXCR, TCRdb re-called the PCR reads, giving one row per CDR3 protein. In the table there are about 78,000 distinct CDR3 sequences, 13% to 15% of which are singletons. This specimen was PBMCs, mostly from graft donor cells, taken 180 days after TCRalphabeta/CD19-depleted stem cell transplant. The receptors stem from a male patient between 2 and 10 years old who had a stem cell transplant for acute lymphoblastic leukemia, so the T cells may come from the graft donor.

The chain links TRBV9 to TRBJ2-5, with 9 nucleotides matching TRBD1. The CDR3 loop spans 14 amino acids. V was pared by 0 bases and J by 5 bases, with 2 bases of the junction left unmatched. CDR1 SGDLS and CDR2 YYNGEE come from the germline V gene. CDR3 DNA sequence: TGTGCCAGCAGCGTAGGTGACAGGGGGGAGACCCAGTACTTC. Its translation: CASSVGDRGETQYF.

Notes on this clonotype: Sequence at one end of the junction differs from germline and may be a read error. The V call is TRBV20-1, the J call TRBJ1-4; D uncertain. Germline lookup yields CDR1 DFQATT and CDR2 SNEGSKA (reference sequence). The CDR3 spans 15 residues. CDR3 DNA sequence: TGCAGTGCTAGAGACAGCCGATCGTCTAATGAAAAACCGTTTTTT. Protein: CSARDSRSSNEKPFF.

The chain links TRBV27 to TRBJ2-2, with D possibly TRBD1 on 6 matching bases. This CDR3 region has 15 residues. Germline V gene data show CDR1 as MNHEY and CDR2 as SMNVEV (reference sequence). V lost 11 bases and J 0 bases, leaving 16 bases between the germline ends. The CDR3 nucleotides read TGTGCCTCTCGACCCAGGGGTGCGAACACCGGGGAGCTGTTTTTT. Translated: CASRPRGANTGELFF.

The rearrangement uses TRBV5-1 and TRBJ1-1; D gene ambiguous. The CDR3 runs to 15 residues. Trimming left V 0 bases short and J 2 bases short, with 11 bases between. The V gene's germline CDR1 is SGHRS and CDR2 YFSETQ. In nucleotides, the CDR3 is TGCGCCAGCAGCTTGGAGGCGGTACGAAACACTGAAGCTTTCTTT. Its protein is CASSLEAVRNTEAFF.

This clonotype occurred a few times. The J gene is TRBJ2-2, the V gene TRBV28, with a tentative D call TRBD1 (8 bases). The CDR3 spans 19 residues. CDR1 is MDHEN and CDR2 is SYDVKM in the germline V gene. Deletions cut 5 bases from V and 0 bases from J, with 22 bases between. In nucleotides, the CDR3 is TGTGCCAGCAGTACCTACAGGGGGAGGGAGCGGACGAACACCGGGGAGCTGTTTTTT. Translation: CASSTYRGRERTNTGELFF.

J is TRBJ2-7 and V is TRBV7-9, with 14 bases lining up with TRBD2. The germline CDR1 and CDR2 sequences are SEHNR and FQNEAQ (reference sequence). The V segment lost 5 bases and the J segment 2 bases; nucleotides outside the gene matches: 8. The CDR3 is 17 residues long. This CDR3 is CASSPRTSGGLTYEQYF. For the CDR3, the DNA is TGTGCCAGCAGCCCGCGGACTAGCGGGGGGCTAACCTACGAGCAGTACTTC.

This clonotype was observed a few times. The rearrangement links TRBV20-1 to TRBJ1-1, with 8 bases fitting TRBD1. The V and J ends lost 7 bases and 3 bases, in that order; junction bases with no gene match: 4. This CDR3 has 12 residues. CDR1 and CDR2 from the germline V gene are DFQATT and SNEGSKA (reference sequence). The CDR3: CSVGQGDTEAFF. The CDR3 nucleotides read TGCAGTGTTGGACAGGGAGACACTGAAGCTTTCTTT.

There are a few counts of this clonotype. The chain is built from TRBV7-2 and TRBJ2-3, with D possibly matching TRBD2 (7 bases). V lost 4 bases to trimming and J lost 6 bases, with 14 bases between them. CDR1 and CDR2 (germline): SGHTA, FQGNSA. The length of the CDR3 is 14 residues. CDR3 nucleotides: TGTGCCAGCAGCTCGCCCCGGGGGGCCGATACGCAGTATTTT. Translated: CASSSPRGADTQYF.

This clonotype was seen at least ten times. In nucleotides, the CDR3 is TGTGCCATCAGGCCTGGGCCAAGCATAAGGGATACGCAGTATTTT. Translating it yields CAIRPGPSIRDTQYF. The chain carries TRBV10-3 and TRBJ2-3; D is ambiguous. The CDR3 extends over 15 amino acids. Trimming removed 6 bases at V and 6 bases at J, with 19 bases between. Looked up from germline, CDR1 is ENHRY and CDR2 is SYGVKD.

V is TRBV9 and J is TRBJ2-7; D is ambiguous. Trimming stripped 0 bases from V and 6 bases from J, with 13 bases between. The CDR3 contains 14 residues. Germline V gene sequence: CDR1 SGDLS, CDR2 YYNGEE. Here the CDR3 reads CASSVDGPSLEQYF. The CDR3 nucleotides are TGTGCCAGCAGCGTAGACGGGCCATCTCTCGAGCAGTACTTC.

The chain joins TRBV7-3 to TRBJ2-3; D is uncertain. Germline V CDR1 and CDR2: SGHTA, FQGTGA. V lost 1 base to trimming and J lost 4 bases, with 6 bases between them. The CDR3 consists of 13 residues. The CDR3 DNA sequence: TGTGCCAGCAGCTTAATGGGCCCAGATACGCAGTATTTT. Translating gives CASSLMGPDTQYF.

This chain joins TRBV25-1 and TRBJ2-7; D is perhaps TRBD2 (5 bases). This CDR3 spans 13 amino acids. Trimming shortened V by 1 base and J by 3 bases, and 7 bases separated the two germline ends. Germline CDR1 MGHDK, CDR2 SYGVNS. The chain's CDR3 is CASSEWSGYEQYF. In DNA form, the CDR3 reads TGTGCCAGCAGTGAATGGAGCGGCTACGAGCAGTACTTC.

The chain is built from TRBV5-1 and TRBJ1-4; D may be TRBD1 (6 bases). The CDR3 sequence is 15 residues long. Trimming stripped 4 bases from V and 3 bases from J, with 13 bases between. Germline V gene sequence: CDR1 SGHRS, CDR2 YFSETQ. The DNA for the CDR3 is TGCGCCAGCAGCGAGACAGGTTATTCTAATGAAAAACTGTTTTTT. This gives the protein CASSETGYSNEKLFF.

Points on this clonotype: An end of the junction does not agree with germline; a read error may underlie this. The chain employs TRBV27 and TRBJ2-1; the D gene is possibly TRBD2 (5 bases). The V gene's germline CDR1 is MNHEY and CDR2 SMNVEV (reference sequence). The CDR3 extends over 12 amino acids. CDR3 DNA: TGTGCCATCAGTTTTACCGGGGATGAGCAGTTCTTC. This encodes CAISFTGDEQFF.

This clonotype was seen a handful of times. The genes are TRBV20-1 and TRBJ2-1; 13 bases agree with TRBD2. This CDR3 is built from 16 residues. The V segment lost 0 bases and the J segment 9 bases; nucleotides outside the gene matches: 8. Germline-derived CDR1 and CDR2 are DFQATT and SNEGSKA (reference sequence). CDR3 DNA: TGCAGTGCTAGAGATCATCTGGGACTAGCGGGATTTGAGCAGTTCTTC. Amino acids: CSARDHLGLAGFEQFF.

V is TRBV4-3 and J is TRBJ1-3, with D unclear. CDR1 is LGHNA and CDR2 is YSLEER in the germline V gene. V was pared by 0 bases and J by 0 bases, with 15 bases between. This CDR3 has 18 residues. For the CDR3, the DNA is TGCGCCAGCAGCCAAGATAGCTTCCGGGGATTCTCTGGAAACACCATATATTTT. Its translation: CASSQDSFRGFSGNTIYF.

V is TRBV7-6 and J is TRBJ2-1; D ambiguous. V was shortened by 5 bases and J by 6 bases, with 11 bases between the two germline ends. The CDR3 covers 13 residues. Germline V gene lookup returns CDR1 SGHVS and CDR2 FNYEAQ. The DNA of the CDR3 is TGTGCCAGCAGCCTGTTTTCCGCCAATGAGCAGTTCTTC. Amino acids: CASSLFSANEQFF.

The sample holds a few counts of this clonotype. The CDR3 DNA sequence: TGTGCCAGCAGCTCCAGGGACAGGGGGGGCGAAAAACTGTTTTTT. This sequence encodes CASSSRDRGGEKLFF. The chain joins TRBV7-2 to TRBJ1-4, with TRBD1 matching over 11 bases. The germline V gene has CDR1 SGHTA and CDR2 FQGNSA. V gave up 4 bases and J gave up 8 bases; unmatched junction bases: 6. The CDR3 loop spans 15 amino acids. Drawing the rest from reference TRBV7-2 and TRBJ1-4, the complete variable domain is GAGVSQSPSNKVTEKGKDVELRCDPISGHTALYWYRQSLGQGLEFLIYFQGNSAPDKSGLPSDRFSAERTGGSVSTLTIQRTQQEDSAVYLCASSSRDRGGEKLFFGSGTQLSVL.

The chain has TRBV10-3 and TRBJ2-3; tentatively, D is TRBD1 or TRBD2 (6 bases each). Trimming took 10 bases from V and 8 from J, leaving 13 bases between them. Germline CDR1 and CDR2: ENHRY and SYGVKD. The CDR3 is 11 amino acids. The CDR3 region is CASTGRGTQYF. Here the CDR3 DNA reads TGTGCCAGTACAGGGCGGGGTACGCAGTATTTT.

This clonotype showed up just a few times. The V gene is TRBV20-1, the J gene TRBJ1-5; D gene ambiguous. CDR1 and CDR2 from the germline V gene are DFQATT and SNEGSKA (reference sequence). CDR3 length: 14 amino acids. Between the trimmed V and J ends, which lost 0 bases and 3 bases, there was a span of 9 bases. The chain's CDR3 is CSAREGRANQPQHF. The DNA of the CDR3 is TGCAGTGCTAGAGAAGGGAGGGCCAATCAGCCCCAGCATTTT.

This clonotype was counted a few times. The rearrangement links TRBV20-1 to TRBJ2-2, with unresolved D. The CDR3 runs 12 residues. The germline gives CDR1 DFQATT, CDR2 SNEGSKA (reference sequence). With 6 bases removed from V and 3 bases from J, the gap between germline ends came to 8 bases. The CDR3 spells CSAAHDTGELFF. The CDR3 DNA reads as TGCAGTGCCGCCCATGACACCGGGGAGCTGTTTTTT.